This T cell receptor beta chain emerged from a study of blood T cells in healthy people across ages. The overall study: Researchers report that template switching captured about one barcoded beta molecule per two T cells.

Next came a second PCR, run for roughly 7 to 12 cycles, which used a sample-barcoded 5' primer along with a J-beta primer mix. TCRdb reprocessed the 5' RACE reads via MiXCR and lists one record per CDR3 protein. The sample has 1.4 million to 1.5 million distinct CDR3 sequences, 42% seen once. From germline, CDR1 is DFQATT and CDR2 SNEGSKA (reference sequence). The germline V and J ends were trimmed by 0 bases and 4 bases, with 10 bases remaining between them. This CDR3 is built from 14 residues. The specimen was blood. This sequence joins TRBV20-1 and TRBJ2-1; D might be TRBD1 (6 bases). The sequence derives from a woman between 18 and 30 years old in good health. CDR3 sequence: CSARDLDRYNEQFF. CDR3 DNA: TGCAGTGCTAGAGATCTAGACAGGTACAATGAGCAGTTCTTC.